The subject of this entry is one T cell receptor (beta chain). Measured with immunoSEQ multiplex PCR; TCRdb has only the in-frame clones, and not every one. The sample yields a few hundred thousand clones, 88% seen once. The data were obtained in a study of blood T cell repertoires in COVID-19. In germline, CDR1 is SGHTA, CDR2 FQGNSA. This CDR3 is 15 amino acids long. The junction had 6 bases not matched to a gene; V was cut back by 6 bases and J by 1 base. The sequenced material came from peripheral blood. The clonotype was recovered from a woman aged 30 to 39 with acute or convalescent COVID-19. The J gene is TRBJ2-7, the V gene TRBV7-2; 10 bases align to TRBD2. CDR3 sequence: CASSSRAGGSYEQYF. CDR3 coding DNA: TGTGCCAGCAGTTCGAGAGCGGGAGGGTCCTACGAGCAGTACTTC.